The clone carrying this T cell receptor (beta chain) was counted a single time. The record originates from a study of OX40 agonist ivuxolimab in advanced cancers. About the study: The group had a mean age of 60 years, ranged from about 23 to 85, and was 80% to 90% male. About 40% of patients had received prior checkpoint inhibitor therapy.

Sequencing was performed with immunoSEQ multiplex PCR; in TCRdb, only in-frame clones are kept and a portion is missing. This table holds approximately 80,000 clones, about 85% found once. The study sampled blood at baseline, cycle 4 day 1, and cycle 7 day 1. CDR1 is MNHEY, CDR2 SMNVEV, per germline (reference sequence). Trimming removed 2 bases from V and 4 bases from J, with 10 bases in between. The CDR3 covers 14 residues. The specimen was CD4+ or CD8+ T cells sorted from blood, collected in a trial of the OX40 agonist ivuxolimab. This clonotype was sampled from an adult with an advanced solid tumor such as melanoma, head and neck, liver or kidney cancer. J is TRBJ2-3 and V is TRBV27; D is ambiguous. The CDR3 loop reads CASSLNRYSDTQYF. CDR3 nucleotides: TGTGCCAGCAGTTTAAACCGCTACTCAGATACGCAGTATTTT.